This T cell receptor beta chain was retrieved from a study of blood T cell repertoires in COVID-19. Study overall: PBMCs, B-cell-depleted T cells, or T cells were the source of the cDNA or gDNA that made up the material.

In the original processing: Reference gene primer amplification gave nucleated cell count estimates. Generated by immunoSEQ multiplex PCR, the TCRdb table keeps only in-frame clones and is missing some. Clone size and V and J calls were adopted from that table, with D and trimming inferred from the DNA. The profile shows 190,000 or so clones, over 75% of them singletons. The junction had 7 bases not matched to a gene; V was cut back by 4 bases and J by 10 bases. CDR3 size: 14 residues. CDR1 is LGHDT and CDR2 is YNNKEL in the germline V gene (reference sequence). The sequenced material came from peripheral blood. This clonotype was obtained from a woman at least 80 years old with acute or convalescent COVID-19. The genes are TRBV3-1 (or the pseudogene TRBV3-2) and TRBJ2-1; TRBD1 aligns across 10 bases. CDR3 amino acids: CASSPRDRGGEQFF. The CDR3 nucleotides are TGTGCCAGCAGCCCGAGGGACAGGGGCGGGGAGCAGTTCTTC.